The source of this T cell receptor beta chain is a study of T cell responses to AZD1222 COVID-19 vaccine. The ends were cut back, 4 bases at V and 3 bases at J, with 23 bases in the middle. CDR1 is SGHDT and CDR2 is YYEEEE in the germline V gene. This CDR3 contains 18 residues. Study-wide results and caveats: There were mostly white British donors and more females than males, and clonal diversity was possibly underestimated. Spike-specific TCR depth and breadth grew after two AZD1222 doses. None of the repertoires were sampled until the peak T cell response had passed. The CD4 TCRs associated with vaccination extended across spike and predominated at 160-218 and 743-854.

This clone showed up just once. The target antigen is unknown. The protocol was immunoSEQ multiplex PCR, while the TCRdb copy is restricted to in-frame clones and leaves out a portion. The sample has 150,000 to 200,000 clones, about 91% seen once; the top ten hold roughly 7.7%. This rearrangement joins TRBV5-6 to TRBJ1-3, with no clear D. The sequence was obtained from an adult in good health. The source material was peripheral blood, sampled on day 0 of AZD1222 vaccination. The CDR3 DNA sequence: TGTGCCAGCAGCCCCACCCGGACGGCGACTGGAGGTGGAAACACCATATATTTT. This encodes CASSPTRTATGGGNTIYF.